This T cell receptor (beta chain) derives from a study of T cell clusters in autoimmune cytopenias. In the study overall: TRB sequencing had a median around 50,000 reads and 2,350 distinct clonotypes per sample.

Germline V gene sequence: CDR1 DFQATT, CDR2 SNEGSKA (reference sequence). This CDR3 comprises 17 residues. Some 40,000 genome equivalents of blood DNA were amplified for TRB. Multiplex touch-down PCR amplified TRB using TRB-A and TRB-B pools in one tube. TCRdb derives one entry per CDR3 protein from the multiplex PCR reads, leaving out DNA. The listing contains roughly 6,100 distinct CDR3 sequences. This same sample was also part of a study on T cell repertoires in aging, cancer and after chemotherapy. From that study: Healthy donors lost TCR diversity with age mainly through richness, cancer patients through richness and evenness.

Sequenced sample: peripheral blood. The source is a human donor in good health. V is TRBV20-1 and J is TRBJ2-5; TCRdb's assignment of TRBD1 cannot be checked, as there is no DNA. This CDR3 reads CSAPVPRDTLLQETQYF.